A single sample is the source of the 27 T cell receptor beta chains below, sequenced in a study of T cell repertoires in cytomegalovirus infection. These receptors are not linked to any known antigen. TCRdb re-analysed the reads in MiXCR, keeping a single row per CDR3 protein. The top ten hold about 48% of the sample, which has 450,000 to 650,000 distinct CDR3 sequences, 40% seen once. The sequencing used cultured PBMCs, collected from culture after CMV antigen stimulation. These receptor sequences come from a human donor in good health (CMV status not recorded). Some clones in this sample may be carry-over from other donors' samples.

This clonotype was detected a few times. The CDR3 region has the DNA TGTGCCAGCAGCTTAGGTTCGGGAGTGAACACTGAAGCTTTCTTT. This sequence encodes CASSLGSGVNTEAFF. V gene TRBV7-9 combines with J gene TRBJ1-1; the D is unclear. The CDR3 covers 15 residues. V was pared by 1 base and J by 0 bases, with 9 bases between. Per the germline V gene, CDR1 is SEHNR and CDR2 is FQNEAQ (reference sequence).

This clonotype was seen once. This rearrangement joins TRBV5-4 to TRBJ2-5, with D possibly being TRBD1 or TRBD2 (5 bases each). CDR3 length equals 16 residues. Germline values: CDR1 SGHNT, CDR2 YYREEE (reference sequence). Trimming removed 2 bases at V and 0 bases at J, with 14 bases between. CDR3 loop: CASSFKGTRYQETQYF. The CDR3 bases are TGTGCCAGCAGCTTCAAGGGGACCAGGTACCAAGAGACCCAGTACTTC. Filled out from reference TRBV5-4 and TRBJ2-5, the complete variable domain reads ETGVTQSPTHLIKTRGQQVTLRCSSQSGHNTVSWYQQALGQGPQFIFQYYREEENGRGNFPPRFSGLQFPNYSSELNVNALELDDSALYLCASSFKGTRYQETQYFGPGTRLLVL.

A few counts support this clonotype. This chain joins TRBV12-3 or TRBV12-4 and TRBJ1-1, with D unclear. The V and J ends lost 6 bases and 3 bases respectively, with 17 bases between them. The CDR3 is made up of 15 amino acids. CDR3 sequence (DNA): TGTGCCAGCAGAATTGGTGCGACGCGGGACACTGAAGCTTTCTTT. This gives the protein CASRIGATRDTEAFF.

The J gene is TRBJ2-1, the V gene TRBV15; D is perhaps TRBD2 (5 bases). The CDR3 is 11 amino acids. Germline-derived CDR1 and CDR2 are LNHNV and YYDKDF (reference sequence). V was cut by 5 bases and J by 7 bases, with 6 bases left in between. CDR3 coding DNA: TGTGCCACCAGCCCGGGGAATGAGCAGTTCTTC. Protein: CATSPGNEQFF.

Points on this clonotype: An end of the junction does not agree with germline; a read error may underlie this. The rearrangement uses TRBV7-2 and TRBJ1-5, with D perhaps matching TRBD1 (6 bases). Germline CDR1 is SGHTA and CDR2 is FQGNSA. The CDR3 length is 14 residues. CDR3 residues: CANSSTGIDQPQHF. The DNA of the CDR3 is TGTGCCAACAGCTCGACAGGTATCGATCAGCCCCAGCATTTT.

This clonotype was counted ten times or more. The CDR3 DNA reads as TGTGCCAGCAGTTTCCCCCTCGGGACGGTGAACACTGAAGCTTTCTTT. Amino acid sequence: CASSFPLGTVNTEAFF. The chain has TRBV12-3 or TRBV12-4 and TRBJ1-1; TRBD1 is a possible D gene (5 bases). The CDR3 loop spans 16 amino acids. V was shortened by 3 bases and J by 0 bases, with 14 bases between the two germline ends.

The chain combines TRBV12-3 or TRBV12-4 with TRBJ2-3; 9 bases map to TRBD2. V trimming: 3 bases; J trimming: 0 bases; junction bases outside the gene matches: 4. This CDR3 contains 16 residues. The CDR3 DNA follows: TGTGCCAGCAGTTTCCTGACTAGCGGAAGCACAGATACGCAGTATTTT. Translating it yields CASSFLTSGSTDTQYF.

This clonotype occurred a few times. The chain links TRBV7-9 to TRBJ2-7, with D hard to call. The V end lost 3 bases, the J end lost 0 bases, and 9 bases lay between the germline ends. Germline V lookup: CDR1 SEHNR, CDR2 FQNEAQ (reference sequence). The CDR3 loop spans 14 amino acids. The CDR3 nucleotides are TGTGCCAGCAGCTTTCCAGCGCTCTCCTACGAGCAGTACTTC. Its protein product is CASSFPALSYEQYF.

This clonotype was seen more than once but under ten times. The V and J genes are TRBV2 and TRBJ1-2; TRBD1 is a possible D gene (5 bases). This CDR3 is 14 amino acids long. The V and J ends lost 7 bases and 3 bases respectively, with 15 bases between them. Germline assignment: CDR1 SNHLY and CDR2 FYNNEI. CDR3 nucleotide sequence: TGTGCCAGCAAACCCCCCCGGGACTACTATGGCTACACCTTC. It encodes CASKPPRDYYGYTF.

This clonotype was detected a few times. This CDR3 reads CASSGAGPTDTQYF. In DNA, the CDR3 is TGTGCCAGCAGCGGAGCGGGGCCCACAGATACGCAGTATTTT. V gene TRBV7-2 combines with J gene TRBJ2-3; 7 bases are a match to TRBD2. The germline V gene encodes CDR1 SGHTA and CDR2 FQGNSA. The CDR3 has 14 amino acids. V shed 5 bases and J 2 bases; nucleotides not matched to a gene: 4.

This clonotype has a single count. The J gene is TRBJ1-1, the V gene TRBV19; 7 bases fit TRBD1. The CDR3 contains 14 residues. V was clipped by 4 bases and J by 3 bases; unmatched bases: 5. The germline V gene has CDR1 LNHDA and CDR2 SQIVND (reference sequence). The CDR3 region is CASSNRGSDTEAFF. The CDR3 DNA sequence: TGTGCCAGTAGTAACAGGGGATCAGACACTGAAGCTTTCTTT. Complete variable domain (other parts from reference TRBV19 and TRBJ1-1): DGGITQSPKYLFRKEGQNVTLSCEQNLNHDAMYWYRQDPGQGLRLIYYSQIVNDFQKGDIAEGYSVSREKKESFPLTVTSAQKNPTAFYLCASSNRGSDTEAFFGQGTRLTVV.

This clonotype was seen a few times. The chain is built from TRBV4-2 and TRBJ1-5, with D maybe TRBD1 (6 bases). Germline lookup yields CDR1 LGHNA and CDR2 YNFKEQ. V lost 1 base and J 2 bases, leaving 12 bases between the germline ends. The length of the CDR3 is 16 residues. CDR3 in amino acids: CASSQAYREGNQPQHF. In DNA, the CDR3 is TGTGCCAGCAGCCAAGCCTACAGGGAGGGCAATCAGCCCCAGCATTTT.

The V and J genes are TRBV7-9 and TRBJ1-1; D gene ambiguous. There are 17 residues in the CDR3. Germline CDR1 and CDR2: SEHNR and FQNEAQ (reference sequence). The V end lost 3 bases, the J end lost 1 base, and 18 bases lay between the germline ends. The CDR3 loop is CASSLSGGLGRNTEAFF. The DNA for the CDR3 is TGTGCCAGCAGCTTGAGCGGAGGGCTGGGTAGGAACACTGAAGCTTTCTTT.

The chain links TRBV29-1 to TRBJ2-1; 12 bases fit TRBD1. Germline CDR1 and CDR2: SQVTM and ANQGSEA. CDR3 size: 15 residues. V shed 7 bases, J shed 2 bases, and the junction held 6 bases outside the gene matches. CDR3 bases: TGCAGCGGGGGGACAGGGGGCCCGACCTACAATGAGCAGTTCTTC. It encodes CSGGTGGPTYNEQFF.

In its sample, this clonotype was seen many times. The chain has TRBV7-9 and TRBJ1-4; D gene ambiguous. V was cut by 4 bases and J by 4 bases, with 10 bases left in between. Looked up from germline, CDR1 is SEHNR and CDR2 is FQNEAQ (reference sequence). The CDR3 covers 14 residues. CDR3: CASSSQRINEKLFF. For the CDR3, the DNA is TGTGCCAGCAGCTCACAGCGGATTAATGAAAAACTGTTTTTT.

This clonotype was seen only a few times. The V gene is TRBV7-6, the J gene TRBJ2-7, with TRBD1 matching 8 bases. After removal of 5 bases from V and 5 bases from J, the junction contained 8 bases not matched to a gene. There are 14 residues in the CDR3. CDR1 is SGHVS and CDR2 is FNYEAQ in the germline V gene. CDR3 nucleotide sequence: TGTGCCAGCAGCAGGACAGGGTGGAGTGACGAGCAGTACTTC. This gives the protein CASSRTGWSDEQYF.

This clonotype was observed a handful of times. The rearrangement links TRBV10-3 to TRBJ2-7; D perhaps matches TRBD1 (6 bases). The germline V and J ends were trimmed by 2 bases and 2 bases, with 13 bases remaining between them. This CDR3 has 15 residues. From germline, CDR1 is ENHRY and CDR2 SYGVKD. CDR3 DNA: TGTGCCATCAGTGAGCCACAGACAGGACCCTACGAGCAGTACTTC. It is translated as CAISEPQTGPYEQYF.

The DNA of the CDR3 is TGCAGTGCTGCCGGGAGACTCGGCTTCAATGAGCAGTTCTTC. This encodes CSAAGRLGFNEQFF. The chain has TRBV20-1 and TRBJ2-1; D is possibly TRBD2 (6 bases). The CDR3 has 14 residues. V lost 5 bases, J lost 6 bases, and 17 bases lay in between. CDR1 is DFQATT and CDR2 is SNEGSKA in the germline V gene (reference sequence).

Here the CDR3 reads CASSSGYYEQYF. CDR3 DNA: TGTGCCAGCAGTTCAGGGTACTACGAGCAGTACTTC. This chain connects TRBV6-2 or TRBV6-3 to TRBJ2-7, with D maybe TRBD1 (5 bases). This CDR3 is built from 12 residues. Germline assignment: CDR1 MNHEY and CDR2 SVGEGT. The germline V and J ends were trimmed by 4 bases and 3 bases, with 7 bases remaining between them.

This chain uses TRBV10-3 with TRBJ2-1; D is unclear. V was cut by 0 bases and J by 8 bases, with 17 bases left in between. The CDR3 totals 16 residues. Per the germline V gene, CDR1 is ENHRY and CDR2 is SYGVKD. CDR3 amino acids: CAISESYRDTLDEQFF. The DNA of the CDR3 is TGTGCCATCAGTGAGTCGTATAGGGATACGCTTGATGAGCAGTTCTTC.

J is TRBJ2-5 and V is TRBV15; 7 nucleotides align to TRBD2. Germline V gene sequence: CDR1 LNHNV, CDR2 YYDKDF (reference sequence). The CDR3 covers 14 residues. V gave up 1 base and J gave up 5 bases; unmatched junction bases: 4. CDR3: CATSRVGSGETQYF. As DNA, the CDR3 is TGTGCCACCAGCAGAGTTGGTAGCGGGGAGACCCAGTACTTC.

In this sample, this clonotype turned up a few times. The chain has TRBV7-2 and TRBJ2-3; the D is unclear. Trimming shortened V by 1 base and J by 5 bases, and 7 bases separated the two germline ends. In germline, CDR1 is SGHTA, CDR2 FQGNSA. The CDR3 covers 13 residues. The chain's CDR3 is CASSLETQDTQYF. The DNA of the CDR3 is TGTGCCAGCAGCTTAGAGACCCAAGATACGCAGTATTTT. Full variable domain (remainder filled in from reference TRBV7-2 and TRBJ2-3): GAGVSQSPSNKVTEKGKDVELRCDPISGHTALYWYRQSLGQGLEFLIYFQGNSAPDKSGLPSDRFSAERTGGSVSTLTIQRTQQEDSAVYLCASSLETQDTQYFGPGTRLTVL.

Worth noting for this clonotype: The junction shows a germline mismatch at one end, possibly a read error. CDR3 DNA: TGTGCCAGCAGCAACCCAGGGACCCACAACTCCTACAATGGGCAGTTCTTC. Amino acids: CASSNPGTHNSYNGQFF. The chain has TRBV7-6 and TRBJ2-1; perhaps D is TRBD1 or TRBD2 (5 bases each). Germline CDR1 is SGHVS and CDR2 is FNYEAQ. The CDR3 sequence is 17 residues long.

This clonotype was observed a handful of times. V is TRBV7-2 and J is TRBJ1-2; TRBD1 is a possible D gene (6 bases). Germline V gives CDR1 SGHTA, CDR2 FQGNSA. This CDR3 contains 15 residues. Trimming removed 3 bases at V and 7 bases at J, with 18 bases between. DNA for the CDR3: TGTGCCAGCAGCTTGGGGACTGAGGGGGGGTTTGGCTACACCTTC. It yields the protein CASSLGTEGGFGYTF. Complete variable domain (other parts from reference TRBV7-2 and TRBJ1-2): GAGVSQSPSNKVTEKGKDVELRCDPISGHTALYWYRQSLGQGLEFLIYFQGNSAPDKSGLPSDRFSAERTGGSVSTLTIQRTQQEDSAVYLCASSLGTEGGFGYTFGSGTRLTVV.

This chain links TRBV19 with TRBJ1-1; 7 bases align to TRBD1. CDR1 is LNHDA and CDR2 is SQIVND in the germline V gene (reference sequence). Trimming cost V 4 bases and J 10 bases; bases outside gene matches: 9. This CDR3 has 13 residues. CDR3 loop: CASSTQQGLGAFF. The CDR3 DNA is TGTGCCAGTAGTACCCAACAGGGGTTAGGAGCTTTCTTT.

The chain uses TRBV24-1 and TRBJ2-1; D is ambiguous. From germline, CDR1 is KGHDR and CDR2 SFDVKD. V was clipped by 3 bases and J by 6 bases, with 8 bases between them. CDR3 length: 13 amino acids. CDR3 region: CATSDTPANEQFF. In DNA, the CDR3 is TGTGCCACCAGTGATACCCCGGCCAATGAGCAGTTCTTC.

This clonotype has just a few counts. The chain combines TRBV7-2 with TRBJ2-5, with 7 bases matching TRBD1. The CDR3 is 15 amino acids. V lost 6 bases and J lost 5; bases outside the gene matches: 12. Germline V CDR1 and CDR2: SGHTA, FQGNSA. The CDR3 DNA is TGTGCCAGCAGACCATATGGACAGGTTAGGGAGACCCAGTACTTC. It is translated as CASRPYGQVRETQYF.